This T cell receptor beta chain was identified during a study of Tregs in tolerant kidney transplant recipients. Study-wide background: CD4+CD25+CD127- cells came from roughly 3-day belatacept mixed lymphocyte reactions, some with approximately five-day graft donor restimulation.

In its sample, this clone was seen a few times. Its antigen is undetermined. Study-level results: No direct test of biological reproducibility was done here. Few patients were studied, so findings need validation in larger groups.

TCRdb keeps only in-frame clones here, not all; method: immunoSEQ multiplex PCR. This table holds 20,000 or so clones, roughly two thirds found once. The TCR sequence derives from a human donor in good health. Sequencing was done on a sample of Tregs from blood cultured with allogeneic cells.

The CDR3 coding sequence is TGTGCCAGCATAGCGGAAAGGCCAAACTATGGCTACACCTTC. This codes for CASIAERPNYGYTF. V is TRBV2 and J is TRBJ1-2; D is unresolved. The CDR3 is 14 residues long. Germline CDR1 reads SNHLY; CDR2 reads FYNNEI. Trimming pared 7 bases from V and 2 bases from J, leaving 14 bases between.